This TCR beta chain was recorded in a study of graft-versus-host responses after intestinal transplantation. About the research overall: Induction with anti-thymocyte globulin, then tacrolimus and steroids for approximately three years, was given to all recipients.

As for this clone: The antigen is not known.

Germline assignment: CDR1 SGDLS and CDR2 YYNGEE. There are 14 residues in the CDR3. Trimming removed 0 bases at V and 0 bases at J, with 4 bases between. Repertoires were generated with immunoSEQ multiplex PCR, while TCRdb's copy carries only in-frame clones and drops some. The repertoire has tens of thousands of clones, 90% to 95% of them found once; the top ten carry 0.49%. This sequence originates from a human donor who received an intestinal transplant. The genes are TRBV9 and TRBJ2-1; no clear D. Sequencing used unstimulated CD8+ T cells sorted from spleen or lymph node cells, obtained before intestinal transplant. CDR3 sequence reads: CASSVASSYNEQFF. For the CDR3, the DNA is TGTGCCAGCAGCGTAGCTAGCTCCTACAATGAGCAGTTCTTC.